The sequence of this T cell receptor (beta chain) was determined in a study of graft-versus-host responses after intestinal transplantation. Background on the study: Every one of the recipients received anti-thymocyte globulin induction and afterwards took tacrolimus and steroids for roughly three years.

Study-wide results and limits: Peak GvH clone levels in circulation were associated with early post-transplant HvG declines. GvH clonotypes were identified within recipient marrow, with a subset emerging first in ileum or blood. High graft-versus-host to host-versus-graft T cell clonal ratios marked allografts of patients with graft-donor macrochimerism.

About this clone itself: Antigen unknown.

The protocol was immunoSEQ multiplex PCR, while the TCRdb copy is restricted to in-frame clones and leaves out a portion. Of 35,000 to 50,000 clones in the sample, roughly 95% were seen once. Germline CDR1 is GTSNPN and CDR2 is SVGIG (reference sequence). CDR3 size: 12 residues. V lost 6 bases and J lost 11; bases outside the gene matches: 7. The source was unstimulated CD8+ T cells sorted from spleen or lymph node cells, collected before transplant. The rearrangement uses TRBV30 and TRBJ1-6, with TRBD1 identical over 7 bases. The sequence was obtained from a human donor who was the organ donor for an intestinal transplant. CDR3 protein: CACRQGAAPLHF. The CDR3 DNA is TGTGCCTGCCGACAGGGAGCGGCACCCCTCCACTTT.